The T cell receptor (beta chain) under discussion was sequenced for a study of T cells in Graves' hyperthyroidism and ophthalmopathy. Uncontrolled infections, other autoimmune diseases, pregnancy or lactation led to exclusion of patients. It was RNA transcripts that yielded the amplified TCR beta CDR3 regions. During a first-round RT-PCR of the TCR CDR3, the HTBI primer set was used. MiXCR, run by TCRdb on the multiplex PCR reads, gives a single entry per CDR3 protein. The sample lists 250,000 to 300,000 distinct CDR3 sequences, about 14% occurring once. The CDR3 consists of 15 residues. The J segment lost 9 bases and the V segment lost 7 bases, leaving 15 bases of the junction unmatched. CDR1 and CDR2 from the germline V gene are ENHRY and SYGVKD. Many counts were recorded for this clonotype.

The receptor was derived from a woman in her 30s with Graves' hyperthyroidism that later progressed to Graves' ophthalmopathy. This chain links TRBV10-3 with TRBJ2-1, with TRBD1 matching over 7 bases. The sample was blood. The CDR3 sequence is CAINPRQGGKSEQFF. In DNA form, the CDR3 reads TGTGCCATCAACCCCCGACAGGGCGGAAAGTCTGAGCAGTTCTTC.